These 5 T cell receptor beta chains were sequenced from one sample in a study of post-analysis software for immune sequencing data. Unique molecular identifiers were built into the TCR beta cDNA libraries. TCRdb fed the PCR reads into MiXCR, producing one record per CDR3 protein. The sample has 750,000 to 900,000 distinct CDR3 sequences, just over 45% seen once. Study-level results: When patients were compared with controls, about 5 TRBV segments were more frequent, TRBV5-6, TRBV5-1 and TRBV20-1 among them.

Which antigens these TCRs recognize remains unknown. Sequenced: blood. All receptors derive from a girl aged 10-17 years with multiple sclerosis.

This clonotype has a handful of counts. The V and J genes are TRBV7-8 and TRBJ2-7; no firm D call. Looked up from germline, CDR1 is SGHVS and CDR2 is FQNEAQ. The CDR3 spans 14 residues. Trimming removed 4 bases at V and 0 bases at J, with 10 bases between. Here the CDR3 DNA reads TGTGCCAGCAGCTCCCAAGGACCCTCCTACGAGCAGTACTTC. Protein: CASSSQGPSYEQYF.

V usage is TRBV25-1 and J usage is TRBJ2-5; no firm D call. Germline V gene sequence: CDR1 MGHDK, CDR2 SYGVNS. V lost 0 bases, J lost 11 bases, and 13 bases lay in between. The CDR3 is 13 residues long. Here the CDR3 reads CASSEYYSVGQYF. The CDR3 DNA reads TGTGCCAGCAGTGAATATTACTCTGTTGGGCAGTACTTC.

This clonotype was counted between two and nine times. The gene calls are TRBV5-1 and TRBJ2-3, with 7 bases identical to TRBD2. V was clipped by 0 bases and J by 6 bases; unmatched bases: 7. CDR3 length: 15 residues. The germline V gene has CDR1 SGHRS and CDR2 YFSETQ. The CDR3 region is CASSLGQRDADTQYF. The CDR3 DNA is TGCGCCAGCAGCTTGGGCCAGCGGGATGCGGATACGCAGTATTTT.

The chain has TRBV20-1 and TRBJ2-4; TRBD2 matches at 14 bases. The last part of the DNA fits TRBJ2-7 better; the J call may be wrong. The CDR3 extends over 15 amino acids. Looked up from germline, CDR1 is DFQATT and CDR2 is SNEGSKA (reference sequence). The CDR3, as DNA: TGCAGCGGGACTAGCGGGAGAAGCATGATGGACGAGCAGTACTTC. Encoded protein: CSGTSGRSMMDEQYF.

This clonotype was seen a handful of times. The chain links TRBV10-2 to TRBJ2-7; 7 bases match TRBD2. Germline V gene data show CDR1 as WSHSY and CDR2 as SAAADI. Unmatched junction bases numbered 15, after V lost 6 bases and J lost 7 bases. The CDR3 spans 15 residues. The CDR3 DNA is TGCGCCAGCAGACTAGGAGGCGGGAGAACGGGAGAGCAGTACTTC. Translating it yields CASRLGGGRTGEQYF.